This T cell receptor (beta chain) was captured in a study of T cell changes during pregnancy in multiple sclerosis. Sequenced by immunoSEQ multiplex PCR; TCRdb stores in-frame clones only, minus some. The sample has roughly 30,000 clones, over 75% seen once. CDR3 length equals 16 residues. V was trimmed by 3 bases and J by 1 base, leaving 15 bases between them. From germline, CDR1 is MNHEY and CDR2 SVGAGI. The material was CD8+ T cells from peripheral blood mononuclear cells, obtained after pregnancy. The rearrangement links TRBV6-5 to TRBJ1-1; D not resolved. This sequence originates from a female donor with multiple sclerosis, enrolled in a pregnancy study. The CDR3: CASSYREDARNTEAFF. CDR3 bases: TGTGCCAGCAGTTATCGTGAGGATGCCCGGAACACTGAAGCTTTCTTT.